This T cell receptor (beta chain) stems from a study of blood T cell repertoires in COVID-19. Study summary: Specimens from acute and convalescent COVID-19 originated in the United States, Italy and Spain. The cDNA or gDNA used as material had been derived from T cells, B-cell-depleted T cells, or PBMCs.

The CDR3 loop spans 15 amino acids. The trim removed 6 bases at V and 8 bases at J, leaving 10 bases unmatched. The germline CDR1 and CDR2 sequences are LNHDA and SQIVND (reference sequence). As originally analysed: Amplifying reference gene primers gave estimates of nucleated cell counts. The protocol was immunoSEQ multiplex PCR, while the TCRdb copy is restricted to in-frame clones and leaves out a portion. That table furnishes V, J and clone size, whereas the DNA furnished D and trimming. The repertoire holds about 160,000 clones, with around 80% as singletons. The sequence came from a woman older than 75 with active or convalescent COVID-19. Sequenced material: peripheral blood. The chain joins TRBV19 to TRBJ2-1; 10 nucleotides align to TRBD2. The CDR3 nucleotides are TGTGCCAGTAGAAGAGAGCGGGGGGGCCGGGATGAGCAGTTCTTC. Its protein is CASRRERGGRDEQFF.